Following are 10 T cell receptor beta chains from one sample sequenced in a study of shared clonotypes between healthy human individuals. Using immunoSEQ multiplex PCR, the repertoire was profiled, and TCRdb retains in-frame clones only, with some absent. The repertoire holds about 690,000 clones, with 80% to 95% as singletons. The sequenced sample consisted of memory CD8+ T cells from PBMCs. The subset denotes: CD45RO+ cells pooled with CCR7-negative TemRA cells. The source of these receptors is a man aged 18 to 30 in good health. Some clones in this sample may be carry-over from other donors' samples.

V gene TRBV14 combines with J gene TRBJ2-5; a weak D match, TRBD2 (6 bases). Germline V gene data show CDR1 as SGHDN and CDR2 as FVKESK. This CDR3 has 17 amino acids. Deletions cut 0 bases from V and 5 bases from J, with 19 bases between. The CDR3 loop is CASSQDLRHAGGETQYF. The CDR3 nucleotides read TGTGCCAGCAGCCAAGATCTGAGACACGCTGGGGGGGAGACCCAGTACTTC.

This rearrangement joins TRBV28 to TRBJ2-7; possibly TRBD2 for D (6 bases). CDR1 and CDR2 from the germline V gene are MDHEN and SYDVKM. V was cut by 3 bases and J by 7 bases, with 13 bases left in between. The CDR3 is made up of 13 amino acids. The CDR3: CASSFAGPWEQYF. The CDR3 DNA is TGTGCCAGCAGTTTTGCGGGACCTTGGGAGCAGTACTTC.

The rearrangement uses TRBV27 and TRBJ2-7; tentative D call: TRBD2 (5 bases). V gave up 3 bases and J gave up 2 bases, with 11 bases separating them. This CDR3 is built from 14 residues. Germline V lookup: CDR1 MNHEY, CDR2 SMNVEV (reference sequence). CDR3 sequence: CASSFYVGAYEQYF. Written as DNA, the CDR3 is TGTGCCAGCAGTTTTTATGTGGGAGCCTACGAGCAGTACTTC.

The rearrangement links TRBV4-3 to TRBJ2-3; D uncertain. The germline V gene has CDR1 LGHNA and CDR2 YSLEER. V gave up 0 bases and J gave up 3 bases, with 10 bases separating them. The CDR3 length is 15 residues. CDR3 DNA sequence: TGCGCCAGCAGCCAAGAGGCGACGAGTACAGATACGCAGTATTTT. Its protein is CASSQEATSTDTQYF.

CDR3 amino acids: CASSLADRVGNEQFF. In nucleotides, the CDR3 is TGTGCCAGCAGCTTAGCGGACAGGGTTGGCAATGAGCAGTTCTTC. This rearrangement joins TRBV7-2 to TRBJ2-1; TRBD1 agrees at 8 bases. This CDR3 is built from 15 residues. The germline V gene has CDR1 SGHTA and CDR2 FQGNSA. V gave up 0 bases and J gave up 6 bases; unmatched junction bases: 4.

The rearrangement uses TRBV4-1 and TRBJ2-3; a weak D match, TRBD1 (6 bases). V was cut by 1 base and J by 10 bases, with 9 bases left in between. The CDR3 is made up of 12 amino acids. Germline CDR1 is MGHRA and CDR2 is YSYEKL. The CDR3 bases are TGCGCCAGCAGCCAAGTGACAGGTGCGCAGTATTTT. This sequence encodes CASSQVTGAQYF.

The chain recombines TRBV10-3 with TRBJ2-7; tentative D call: TRBD1 (6 bases). With 6 bases removed from V and 0 bases from J, the gap between germline ends came to 15 bases. The germline V gene has CDR1 ENHRY and CDR2 SYGVKD. The CDR3 spans 15 residues. The chain's CDR3 is CAIRIEDSFSYEQYF. The CDR3 region has the DNA TGTGCCATCAGGATAGAGGACAGTTTCTCCTACGAGCAGTACTTC.

In the case of this clone: The same CDR3 can be traced to other DNA sequences in this sample. This chain uses TRBV6-5 with TRBJ2-7, with 8 bases identical to TRBD1. The CDR3 consists of 16 residues. The germline gives CDR1 MNHEY, CDR2 SVGAGI. The V gene end was trimmed by 0 bases and the J gene end by 0 bases; junction bases not matched to a gene: 4. CDR3 sequence reads: CASSYSSGQASYEQYF. Written as DNA, the CDR3 is TGTGCCAGCAGTTACTCCTCGGGACAGGCCTCCTACGAGCAGTACTTC.

The sample holds a few counts of this clone. The rearrangement joins TRBV30 to TRBJ1-1, with a possible D match to TRBD1 (6 bases). Trimming removed 8 bases from V and 4 bases from J, with 17 bases in between. The germline gives CDR1 GTSNPN, CDR2 SVGIG (reference sequence). CDR3 size: 13 residues. This chain's CDR3 is CATQDSRFTEAFF. The CDR3 DNA sequence: TGTGCCACCCAGGACAGCCGTTTCACTGAAGCTTTCTTT.

The rearrangement links TRBV19 to TRBJ1-5; no definite D call. CDR1 is LNHDA and CDR2 is SQIVND in the germline V gene (reference sequence). The CDR3 totals 14 residues. V lost 4 bases to trimming and J lost 3 bases, with 10 bases between them. CDR3 sequence: CASSSGYPNQPQHF. CDR3 bases: TGTGCCAGTAGTAGTGGATATCCCAATCAGCCCCAGCATTTT.